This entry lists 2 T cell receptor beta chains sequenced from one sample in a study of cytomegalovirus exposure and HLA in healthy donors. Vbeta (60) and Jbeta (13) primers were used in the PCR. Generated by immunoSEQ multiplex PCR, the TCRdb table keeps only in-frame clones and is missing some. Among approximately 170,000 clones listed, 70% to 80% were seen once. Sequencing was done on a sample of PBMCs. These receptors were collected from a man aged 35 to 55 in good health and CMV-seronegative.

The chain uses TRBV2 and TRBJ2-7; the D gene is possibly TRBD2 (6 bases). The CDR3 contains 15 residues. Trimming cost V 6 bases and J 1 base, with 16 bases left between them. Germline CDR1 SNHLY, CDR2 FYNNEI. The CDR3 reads CASRRAGAFSYEQYV. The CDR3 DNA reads TGTGCCAGCAGGAGAGCGGGCGCCTTTTCCTACGAGCAGTACGTC.

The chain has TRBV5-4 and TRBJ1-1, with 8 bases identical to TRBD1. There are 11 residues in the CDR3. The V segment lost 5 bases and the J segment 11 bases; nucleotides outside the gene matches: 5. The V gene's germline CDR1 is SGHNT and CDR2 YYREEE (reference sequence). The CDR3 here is CASSQDRVAFF. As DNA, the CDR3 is TGTGCCAGCAGTCAGGACAGGGTCGCTTTCTTT.